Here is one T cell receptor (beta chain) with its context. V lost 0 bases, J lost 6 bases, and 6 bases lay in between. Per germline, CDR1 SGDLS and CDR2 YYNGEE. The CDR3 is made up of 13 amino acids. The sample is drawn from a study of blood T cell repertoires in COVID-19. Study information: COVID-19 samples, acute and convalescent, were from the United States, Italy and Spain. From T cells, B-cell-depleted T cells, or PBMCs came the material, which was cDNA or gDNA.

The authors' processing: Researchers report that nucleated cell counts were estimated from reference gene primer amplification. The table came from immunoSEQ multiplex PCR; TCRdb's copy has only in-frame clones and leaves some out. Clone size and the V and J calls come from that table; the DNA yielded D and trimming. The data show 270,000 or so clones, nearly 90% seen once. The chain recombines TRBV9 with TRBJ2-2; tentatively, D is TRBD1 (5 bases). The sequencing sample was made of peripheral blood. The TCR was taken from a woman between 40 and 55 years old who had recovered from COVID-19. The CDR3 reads CASSVAGPGELFF. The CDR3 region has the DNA TGTGCCAGCAGCGTAGCAGGGCCCGGGGAGCTGTTTTTT. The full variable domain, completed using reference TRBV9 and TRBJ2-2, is DSGVTQTPKHLITATGQRVTLRCSPRSGDLSVYWYQQSLDQGLQFLIQYYNGEERAKGNILERFSAQQFPDLHSELNLSSLELGDSALYFCASSVAGPGELFFGEGSRLTVL.